This TCR beta chain was recorded in a study of PD-1 blockade in classical Hodgkin lymphoma. Here immunoSEQ multiplex PCR was the method, and the copy in TCRdb shows in-frame clones only, minus some. Altogether around 2,800 clones are present, 74% being singletons, with the ten largest covering approximately 17%. Each patient's relapse followed autologous stem cell transplantation, and brentuximab vedotin exposure varied. Isolation of CD8+ T cells from thawed PBMCs used magnetic negative selection. This CDR3 has 13 amino acids. Germline V CDR1 and CDR2: PRHDT, FYEKMQ (reference sequence). Trimming took off 8 bases at V and 2 bases at J, with 9 bases between the two ends.

This clonotype originated in a human donor with classical Hodgkin lymphoma. V gene TRBV13 combines with J gene TRBJ2-2; D uncertain. The material was CD8+ T cells from blood, obtained at baseline. CDR3 protein: CASSQQNTGELFF. CDR3 bases: TGTGCCAGCTCACAGCAAAACACCGGGGAGCTGTTTTTT.